A selection of T cell receptor beta chains follows, all from one sample in a study of cytomegalovirus exposure and HLA in healthy donors. Using immunoSEQ multiplex PCR, the repertoire was profiled, and TCRdb retains in-frame clones only, with some absent. Among about 150,000 clones listed, about 83% were seen once. The specimen was PBMCs. These receptors came from a middle-aged man in good health and CMV-seropositive. The CDR3 runs from the conserved cysteine through the conserved F or W. The D gene is left open where the match is weak. Only some rows state a clone size, as once, few, many or a class for expanded clones.

d_gene	v_gene	j_gene	len	abundance	CDR3nt	CDR3aa
NA	TRBV7-9	TRBJ1-2	13	NA	TGTTCCAGCAGCTTGGGGCAGAACTATGGCTACACCTTC	CSSSLGQNYGYTF
NA	TRBV27	TRBJ2-7	14	NA	TGTGCCAGCAGTTCGGCAGGGGGGAGCTACGAGCAGTACTTC	CASSSAGGSYEQYF
TRBD1	TRBV2	TRBJ1-1	14	NA	TGTGCCAGCAGTTCACAGGGGAGCAACACTGAAGCTTTCTTT	CASSSQGSNTEAFF
NA	TRBV11-3	TRBJ2-1	14	NA	TGTGCCAGCAGCTTAGGAGGGCCCTACAATGAGCAGTTCTTC	CASSLGGPYNEQFF
NA	TRBV9	TRBJ2-1	13	NA	TGTGCCAGCAGCGTAGACCTACCTTCGGAGCAGTTCTTC	CASSVDLPSEQFF
TRBD2	TRBV19	TRBJ2-3	14	NA	TGTGCCAGTACCCCTAGCGGGGGGGCTTTGGTAATGTATTTT	CASTPSGGALVMYF
TRBD1	TRBV6-5	TRBJ1-2	15	NA	TGTGCCAGCAGTTGGGACAGGGATAATAACTATGGCTACACCTTC	CASSWDRDNNYGYTF
TRBD2	TRBV9	TRBJ2-2	16	NA	TGTGCCAGCAGCGTAGTTGCGGGAGGGCCCCCCGGGGAGCTGTTTTTT	CASSVVAGGPPGELFF
NA	TRBV19	TRBJ2-2	14	NA	TGTGCCAGTAAGGGCGGACTCAACACCGGGGAGCTGTTTTTT	CASKGGLNTGELFF
TRBD1	TRBV27	TRBJ2-7	15	NA	TGTGCCAGCAAGGGGGCGGGTCCATACACCTACGAGCAGTACTTC	CASKGAGPYTYEQYF
TRBD1	TRBV10-3	TRBJ1-4	17	NA	TGTGCCATCAGGAGGGGGCGCAAGGACGGAAAGGATGAAAAACTGTTTTTT	CAIRRGRKDGKDEKLFF
NA	TRBV27	TRBJ2-1	17	NA	TGTGCCAGCAGCCATTCTTTCCCGGGACTGAAGAACAATGAGCAGTTCTTC	CASSHSFPGLKNNEQFF
NA	TRBV13	TRBJ2-7	14	NA	TGTGCCAGCAGGCCCCAGGGGGGTACCTACGAGCAGTACTTC	CASRPQGGTYEQYF
TRBD2	TRBV14	TRBJ2-2	16	NA	TGTGCCAGCAGCCCCGTAGCGGGAGTAAGGACCGGGGAGCTGTTTTTT	CASSPVAGVRTGELFF
TRBD1	TRBV4-3	TRBJ1-1	14	NA	TGCGCCAGCAGCCGAGACAGGGTTTTGTCTGAAGCTTTCTTT	CASSRDRVLSEAFF
NA	TRBV21-1	TRBJ2-7	14	NA	TGTGCCAGCACCGGGACAGCTTATTCCTACGAGCAGTACTTC	CASTGTAYSYEQYF
NA	TRBV6-1	TRBJ2-2	15	NA	TGTGCCAGCAGGATGCGGGTCCTCAACACCGGGGAGCTGTTTTTT	CASRMRVLNTGELFF
NA	TRBV11-2	TRBJ2-4	16	once	TGTGCCAGCAGCTTAGGGCCCAGACTAGCCAAAAACATTCAGTACTTC	CASSLGPRLAKNIQYF
NA	TRBV23-1	TRBJ1-2	13	NA	TGCGCCAGCAGACATAGCGGTAATTATGGCTACACCTTC	CASRHSGNYGYTF
TRBD2	TRBV10-2	TRBJ2-1	15	NA	TGCGCCAGCCGGACTAGCGGGGACCACGGTAATGAGCAGTTCTTC	CASRTSGDHGNEQFF
NA	TRBV28	TRBJ2-7	14	once	TGTGCCAGCACCCAGCGGTCTCCTGCGTACGAGCAGTACTTC	CASTQRSPAYEQYF
TRBD2	TRBV6-5	TRBJ2-7	13	few	TGTGCCAGCCAGAGCGGGAGAGGGGGCGAGCAGTACTTC	CASQSGRGGEQYF
TRBD1	TRBV5-4	TRBJ2-7	15	NA	TGTGCCAGCAGCTATTGGGCGGGACAGGGAAACGAGCAGTACTTC	CASSYWAGQGNEQYF
TRBD2	TRBV7-7	TRBJ2-7	15	NA	TGTGCCACCCTGTCCGGTAGCGGGAGGGCGGGCGAGCAGTACTTC	CATLSGSGRAGEQYF
TRBD2	TRBV11-2	TRBJ2-3	14	NA	TGTGCCAGCGGGACTAGCACCTACACAGATACGCAGTATTTT	CASGTSTYTDTQYF
NA	TRBV7-9	TRBJ2-1	12	NA	TGTGCCAGCACCTTGGGAGGAGATGAGCAGTTCTTC	CASTLGGDEQFF
NA	TRBV7-8	TRBJ1-5	14	NA	TGTGCCAGCAGCCTGAATATCGGAGGCCAGCCCCAGCATTTT	CASSLNIGGQPQHF
NA	TRBV7-9	TRBJ2-1	12	NA	TGTTCCAGCAGCTTATTCCTTCCTGAGCAGTTCTTC	CSSSLFLPEQFF
NA	TRBV2	TRBJ1-2	15	NA	TGTGCCAGCAGTGATTACCGGGGTTCTAACTATGGCTACACCTTC	CASSDYRGSNYGYTF
TRBD2	TRBV6-1	TRBJ2-1	13	NA	TGTGCCAGCAAGACTAGCGGCCCGAATGAGCAGTTCTTC	CASKTSGPNEQFF
TRBD1	TRBV4-1	TRBJ1-1	16	NA	TGCGCCAGCAGCCGAGATACAGGGGGCGCGCTGGATGAAGCTTTCTTT	CASSRDTGGALDEAFF
NA	TRBV29-1	TRBJ2-6	14	NA	TGCAGCGTCTTTACAGGCTCTGGGGCCAACGGCCTGACTTTC	CSVFTGSGANGLTF
NA	TRBV27	TRBJ2-7	13	NA	TGTGCCAGCAGTTTATTCGGGTTCCACGAGCAGTACTTC	CASSLFGFHEQYF
NA	TRBV6-5	TRBJ1-2	14	NA	TGTGCCAGCAGTTACTCGGGGCAGAACTATGGCTACACCTTC	CASSYSGQNYGYTF
TRBD1	TRBV19	TRBJ1-5	19	NA	TGTGCCAGTAGTATACTATCCGGGACAGGGACGCTTAAAATCCAGCCCCAGCATTTT	CASSILSGTGTLKIQPQHF
TRBD1	TRBV18	TRBJ1-4	15	NA	TGTGCCAGCTCACCTCTGGGGACAGGGAATGAAAAACTGTTTTTT	CASSPLGTGNEKLFF
TRBD1	TRBV7-6	TRBJ2-3	18	NA	TGTGCCAGCAGCCCCCACTATGGACAGGGGGCGACCCCAGATACGCAGTATTTT	CASSPHYGQGATPDTQYF
TRBD1	TRBV7-6	TRBJ2-7	15	NA	TGTGCCAGCAGCAGCCGGGACAGGGGTGCCTACGAGCAGTACTTC	CASSSRDRGAYEQYF
NA	TRBV6-1	TRBJ1-4	15	NA	TGTGCCGTCGCCTGGATATCGGAGACTAATGAAAAACTGTTTTTT	CAVAWISETNEKLFF
TRBD1	TRBV10-2	TRBJ1-5	15	once	TGCGCCAGCAGTGAGCCAGGACAGGGATTGGGGCCCCAGCATTTT	CASSEPGQGLGPQHF
NA	TRBV27	TRBJ2-6	18	NA	TGTGCCACCTCCAGGTGGGGGGTTTTAGACTCTGGGGCCAACGGCCTGACTTTC	CATSRWGVLDSGANGLTF
TRBD2	TRBV13	TRBJ2-5	13	NA	TGTGCCGGCTCGGGAGGGCTGGGAGAGACCCAGTACTTC	CAGSGGLGETQYF
TRBD2	TRBV10-3	TRBJ2-4	12	NA	TGTGCCATAGGGACTGGGGAGGGCATTCAGTACTTC	CAIGTGEGIQYF
TRBD2	TRBV27	TRBJ2-7	17	NA	TGTGCCAGCAGATCTCACGTCGGGGTAGCGGGAGCTGGTGAGCAGTACTTC	CASRSHVGVAGAGEQYF
NA	TRBV19	TRBJ1-1	13	NA	TGTGCCAGTAGTCGGGACAAGAACACTGAAGCTTTCTTT	CASSRDKNTEAFF
TRBD2	TRBV11-2	TRBJ2-2	17	few	TGTGCCAGCAGCTGGCCCCAGGGACTAGCGAACACCGGGGAGCTGTTTTTT	CASSWPQGLANTGELFF
NA	TRBV5-1	TRBJ2-3	16	once	TGCGCCAGCAGCTTGGGAGGTGCAGGGGAGACAGATACGCAGTATTTT	CASSLGGAGETDTQYF
TRBD1	TRBV30	TRBJ1-2	12	NA	TGTGCCTGGGGCAGGGGGGACTATGGCTACACCTTC	CAWGRGDYGYTF
TRBD1	TRBV5-4	TRBJ1-1	18	NA	TGTGCCAGCAGCCCCCCCTTCCGGGACAGGGGGGTCAAGACTGAAGCTTTCTTT	CASSPPFRDRGVKTEAFF
NA	TRBV13	TRBJ1-3	15	NA	TGTGCCAGCAGCCCACGGACAGCTTCTGGAAACACCATATATTTT	CASSPRTASGNTIYF
NA	TRBV28	TRBJ2-7	13	NA	TGTGCCAGCATAGGCAGGAGGGCCTACGAGCAGTACTTC	CASIGRRAYEQYF
NA	TRBV9	TRBJ1-1	14	NA	TGTGCCAGCAGCGAAAGGGGTGCGTCAGGTGAAGCTTTCTTT	CASSERGASGEAFF
NA	TRBV6-5	TRBJ2-2	12	NA	TGTGCCAGCAGTCTAGACGGCGGGGAGCTGTTTTTT	CASSLDGGELFF